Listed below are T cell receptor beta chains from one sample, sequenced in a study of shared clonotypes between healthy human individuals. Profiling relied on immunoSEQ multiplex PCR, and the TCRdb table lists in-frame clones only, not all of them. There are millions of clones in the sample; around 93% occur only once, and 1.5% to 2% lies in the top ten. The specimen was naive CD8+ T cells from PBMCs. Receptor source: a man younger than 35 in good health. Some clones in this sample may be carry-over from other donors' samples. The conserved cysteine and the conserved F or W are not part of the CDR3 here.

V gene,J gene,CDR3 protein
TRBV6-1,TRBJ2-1,AGADGGSYNEQF
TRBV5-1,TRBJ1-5,AIPVRYSNQPQH
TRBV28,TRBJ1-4,ASNPEGRGWSEKLF
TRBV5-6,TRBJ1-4,ASSLLGNVREKLF
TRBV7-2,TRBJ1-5,ASSLAAVAGRGVRTQH
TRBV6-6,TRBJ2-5,ASVLGGTQETQY
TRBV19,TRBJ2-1,ASSIGRGPYNEQF
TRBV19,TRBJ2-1,ASSFSGTLYNEQF
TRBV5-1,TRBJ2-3,ASSFVLVTDTQY
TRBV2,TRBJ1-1,ASSWDRGNTEAF
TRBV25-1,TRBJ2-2,ASSEYGGGNRELF
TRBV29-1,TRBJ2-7,SATDRISSYEQY
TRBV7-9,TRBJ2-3,ASSPFAGVRTDTQY
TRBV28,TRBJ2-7,ASSSIHAGQGYEQY
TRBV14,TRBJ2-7,ASSQDIMVHEQY
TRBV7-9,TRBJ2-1,ASSFSLDEQF
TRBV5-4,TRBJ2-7,ASSPGLAGTYEQY
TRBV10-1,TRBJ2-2,ASTASGRTSERNTGELF
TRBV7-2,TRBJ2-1,ASRLGDSVNNEQF
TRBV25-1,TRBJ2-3,ASSEAGPTDTQY
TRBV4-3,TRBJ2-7,ASSGDSPYEQY
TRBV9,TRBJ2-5,ASSAPKEGGSRSETQY
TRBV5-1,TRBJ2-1,ASSPGLAGVLEQF
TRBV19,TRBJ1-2,ASMGMLEDQNYGYT
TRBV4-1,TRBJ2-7,ASSQENRNYEQY
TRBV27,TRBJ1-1,ASSLSTGTEAF
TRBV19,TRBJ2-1,ASSIGGGIAGHPYNEQF
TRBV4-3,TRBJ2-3,ASSQDFPASSTDTQY
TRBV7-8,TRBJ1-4,ASSLPGQGDPATNEKLF
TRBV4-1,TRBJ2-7,ASSLSRVPTYEQY
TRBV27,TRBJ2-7,ASSLAPGPTIVYEQY
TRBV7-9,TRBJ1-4,ASSLPQTGGDDEKLF
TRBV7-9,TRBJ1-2,ASSLGVSGHYGYT
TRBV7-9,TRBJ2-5,ASSAPRVGRLGETQY
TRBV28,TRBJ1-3,ASKTGTLRTTSGNTIY
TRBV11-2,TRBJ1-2,ASSHTTKYRYT
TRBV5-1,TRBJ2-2,ASSWDLTEYRNTGELF
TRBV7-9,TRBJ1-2,ASSFSGTGRDGYT
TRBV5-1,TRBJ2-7,ASSPSTGLGYEQY
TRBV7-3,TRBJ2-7,ASSPLGGRGDEQY
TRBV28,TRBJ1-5,ASSSLQPQH
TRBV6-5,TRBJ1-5,ASSYRQINNQPQH
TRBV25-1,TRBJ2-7,ASSDRDTLGVFEQY
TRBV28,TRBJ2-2,ASSFLLSWDPGELF
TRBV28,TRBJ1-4,ASSLRDSTGNEKLF
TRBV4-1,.,ASSLSGRAGNEQY
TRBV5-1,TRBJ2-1,ASSGLGVNEQF
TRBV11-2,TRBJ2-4,ASSLANKNIQY
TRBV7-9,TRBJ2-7,ASSRYPTSGRIYEQY
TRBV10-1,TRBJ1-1,ASPLRTNTEAF
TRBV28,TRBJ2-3,ASSLFRDRTDTQY
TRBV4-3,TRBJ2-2,ASSQDWRGRDGNGELF
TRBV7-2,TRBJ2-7,ASSSLTGRGLYEQY
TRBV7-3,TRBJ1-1,ASSFGTGVTEAF
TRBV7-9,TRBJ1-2,ASSHDRTVDYGYT